This entry features one TCR beta chain sequence. This record comes from a study of shared clonotypes between healthy human individuals. Profiled with immunoSEQ multiplex PCR; TCRdb holds only in-frame clones, not every one. The sample holds over 950,000 clones, about 80% seen once. V shed 3 bases and J shed 4 bases, with 19 bases lying between them. This CDR3 is 15 amino acids long. CDR1 and CDR2 from the germline V gene are GTSNPN and SVGIG (reference sequence). The chain couples TRBV30 to TRBJ2-7; D may match TRBD1 or TRBD2 (6 bases each). The sequencing sample was made of memory CD4+ T cells from PBMCs. The sample's subset: CD45RA-negative fraction. This clonotype originated in a man in his late teens or twenties in good health. Some clones in this sample may be carry-over from other donors' samples. The CDR3 sequence is CAWSPGAGRVYEQYF. The CDR3 region has the DNA TGTGCCTGGAGCCCGGGGGCAGGGAGAGTTTACGAGCAGTACTTC.